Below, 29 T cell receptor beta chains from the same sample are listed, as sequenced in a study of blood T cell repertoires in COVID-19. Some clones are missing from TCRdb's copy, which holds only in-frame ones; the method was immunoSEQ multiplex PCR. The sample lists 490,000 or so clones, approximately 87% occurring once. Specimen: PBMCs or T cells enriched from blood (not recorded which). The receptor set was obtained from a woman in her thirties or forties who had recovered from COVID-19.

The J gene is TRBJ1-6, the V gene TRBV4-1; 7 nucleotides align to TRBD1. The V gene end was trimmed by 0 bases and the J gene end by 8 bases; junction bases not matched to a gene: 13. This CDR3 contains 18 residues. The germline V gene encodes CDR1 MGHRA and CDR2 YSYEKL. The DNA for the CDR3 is TGCGCCAGCAGCCAAGATAGGGTTGTGAGGACAGGTGATTCACCCCTCCACTTT. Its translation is CASSQDRVVRTGDSPLHF.

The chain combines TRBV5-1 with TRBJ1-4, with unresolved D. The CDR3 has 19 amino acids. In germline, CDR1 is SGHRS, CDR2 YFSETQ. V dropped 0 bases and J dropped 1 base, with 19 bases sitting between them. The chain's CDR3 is CASSLGARPGLITNEKLFF. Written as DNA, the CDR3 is TGCGCCAGCAGCTTGGGGGCGCGTCCAGGACTCATAACTAATGAAAAACTGTTTTTT.

DNA for the CDR3: TGCGCCAGCAGCCAAGATCGCGGTGACACTGAAGCTTTCTTT. Translation: CASSQDRGDTEAFF. V and J are TRBV4-3 and TRBJ1-1; D gene uncertain. CDR1 and CDR2 (germline): LGHNA, YSLEER. V shed 0 bases and J shed 3 bases, with 8 bases lying between them. This CDR3 comprises 14 residues.

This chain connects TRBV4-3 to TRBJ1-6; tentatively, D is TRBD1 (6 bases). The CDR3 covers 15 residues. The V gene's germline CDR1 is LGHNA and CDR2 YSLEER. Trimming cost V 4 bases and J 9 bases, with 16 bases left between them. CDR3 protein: CASSPRLGARSPLHF. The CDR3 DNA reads TGCGCCAGCAGCCCACGACTGGGGGCACGTTCACCCCTCCACTTT.

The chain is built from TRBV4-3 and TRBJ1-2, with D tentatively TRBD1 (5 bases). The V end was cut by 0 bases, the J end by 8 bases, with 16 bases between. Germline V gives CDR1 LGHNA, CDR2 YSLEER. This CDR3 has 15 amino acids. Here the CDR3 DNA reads TGCGCCAGCAGCCAAGATCTGGGCTTTAGGGGCGGCTACACCTTC. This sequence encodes CASSQDLGFRGGYTF.

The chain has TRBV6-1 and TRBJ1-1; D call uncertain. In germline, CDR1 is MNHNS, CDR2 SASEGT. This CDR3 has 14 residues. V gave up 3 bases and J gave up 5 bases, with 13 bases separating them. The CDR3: CASSDATTGTEAFF. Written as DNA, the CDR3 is TGTGCCAGCAGTGACGCGACGACCGGGACTGAAGCTTTCTTT.

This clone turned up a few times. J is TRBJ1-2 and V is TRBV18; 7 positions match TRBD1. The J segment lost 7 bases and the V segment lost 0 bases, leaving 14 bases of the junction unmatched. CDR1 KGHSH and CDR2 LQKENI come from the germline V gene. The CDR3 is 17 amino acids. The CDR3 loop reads CASSPPGQLVGMGGYTF. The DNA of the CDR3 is TGTGCCAGCTCACCACCGGGACAGCTAGTAGGTATGGGTGGCTACACCTTC.

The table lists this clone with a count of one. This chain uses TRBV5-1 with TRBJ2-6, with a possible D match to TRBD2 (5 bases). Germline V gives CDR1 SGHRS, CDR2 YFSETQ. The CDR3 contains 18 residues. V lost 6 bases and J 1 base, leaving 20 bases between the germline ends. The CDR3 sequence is CASTLLGVGGSGANVLTF. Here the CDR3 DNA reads TGCGCCAGCACCCTACTTGGGGTCGGAGGATCTGGGGCCAACGTCCTGACTTTC.

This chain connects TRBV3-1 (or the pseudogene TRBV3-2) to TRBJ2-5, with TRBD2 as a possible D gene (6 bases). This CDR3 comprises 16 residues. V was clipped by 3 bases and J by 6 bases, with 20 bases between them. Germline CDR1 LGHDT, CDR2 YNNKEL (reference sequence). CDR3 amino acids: CASSHGGPGGWQTQYF. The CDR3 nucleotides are TGTGCCAGCAGCCACGGGGGTCCTGGGGGGTGGCAGACCCAGTACTTC.

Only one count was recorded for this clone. CDR3 sequence reads: CASQRTGNYGYTF. CDR3 in DNA: TGTGCCAGTCAGAGGACAGGGAACTATGGCTACACCTTC. J is TRBJ1-2 and V is TRBV19; 8 bases map to TRBD1. Germline loops: CDR1 LNHDA, CDR2 SQIVND (reference sequence). The CDR3 consists of 13 residues. Unmatched junction bases numbered 4, after V lost 8 bases and J lost 2 bases.

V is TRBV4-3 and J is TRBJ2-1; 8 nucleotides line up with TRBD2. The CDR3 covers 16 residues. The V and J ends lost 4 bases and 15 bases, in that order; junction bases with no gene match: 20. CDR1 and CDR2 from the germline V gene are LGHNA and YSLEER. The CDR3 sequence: CASSPLGTSTPGGPFF. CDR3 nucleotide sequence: TGCGCCAGCAGCCCGCTTGGGACTAGTACGCCTGGGGGTCCGTTCTTC.

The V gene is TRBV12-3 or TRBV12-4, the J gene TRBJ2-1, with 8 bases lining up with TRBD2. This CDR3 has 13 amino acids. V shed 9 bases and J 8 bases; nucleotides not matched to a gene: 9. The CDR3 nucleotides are TGTGCCAGTCGGTCGGGGGGGGAGTATGAGCAGTTCTTC. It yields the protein CASRSGGEYEQFF.

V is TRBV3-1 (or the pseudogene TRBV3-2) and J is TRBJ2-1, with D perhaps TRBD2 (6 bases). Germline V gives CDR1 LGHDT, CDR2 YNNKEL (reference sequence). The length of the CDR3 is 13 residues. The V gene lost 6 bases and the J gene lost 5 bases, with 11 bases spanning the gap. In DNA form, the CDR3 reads TGTGCCAGCAGTCTGGTAGCGGACAATGAGCAGTTCTTC. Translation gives CASSLVADNEQFF.

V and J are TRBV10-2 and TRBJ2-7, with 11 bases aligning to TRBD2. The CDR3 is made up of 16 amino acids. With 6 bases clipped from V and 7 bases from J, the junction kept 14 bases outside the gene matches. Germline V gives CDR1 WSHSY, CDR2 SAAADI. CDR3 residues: CASSASALAGVWEQYF. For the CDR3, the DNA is TGCGCCAGCAGCGCCTCCGCACTAGCGGGAGTGTGGGAGCAGTACTTC.

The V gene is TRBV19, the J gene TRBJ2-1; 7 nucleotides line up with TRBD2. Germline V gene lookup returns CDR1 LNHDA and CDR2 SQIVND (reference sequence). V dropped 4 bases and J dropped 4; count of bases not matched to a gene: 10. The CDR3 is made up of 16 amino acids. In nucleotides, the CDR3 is TGTGCCAGTAGTACCAGACCCCTAGCGGAGTACAATGAGCAGTTCTTC. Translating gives CASSTRPLAEYNEQFF.

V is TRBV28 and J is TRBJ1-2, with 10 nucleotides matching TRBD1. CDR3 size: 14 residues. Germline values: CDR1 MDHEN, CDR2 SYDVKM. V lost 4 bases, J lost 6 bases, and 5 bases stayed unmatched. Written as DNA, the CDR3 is TGTGCCAGCAGTTCGCCGGGACAGGGGAATGGCTACACCTTC. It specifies CASSSPGQGNGYTF.

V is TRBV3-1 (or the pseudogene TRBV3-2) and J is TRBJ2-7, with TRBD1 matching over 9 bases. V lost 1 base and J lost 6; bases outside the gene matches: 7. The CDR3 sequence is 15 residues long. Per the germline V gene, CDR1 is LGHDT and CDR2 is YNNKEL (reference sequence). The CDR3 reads CASSQVGTGLLEQYF. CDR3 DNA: TGTGCCAGCAGCCAAGTTGGGACAGGGTTACTCGAGCAGTACTTC.

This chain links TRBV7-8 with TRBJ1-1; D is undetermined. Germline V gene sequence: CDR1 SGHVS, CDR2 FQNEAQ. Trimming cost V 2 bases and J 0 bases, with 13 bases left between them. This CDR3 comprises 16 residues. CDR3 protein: CASSLIGGLLNTEAFF. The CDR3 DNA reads TGTGCCAGCAGCTTAATTGGAGGTCTACTGAACACTGAAGCTTTCTTT.

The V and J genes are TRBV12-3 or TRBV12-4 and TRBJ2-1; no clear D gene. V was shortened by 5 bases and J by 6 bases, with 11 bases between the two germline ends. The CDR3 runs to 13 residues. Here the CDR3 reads CASSQNILNEQFF. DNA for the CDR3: TGTGCCAGCAGTCAAAACATCCTCAATGAGCAGTTCTTC.

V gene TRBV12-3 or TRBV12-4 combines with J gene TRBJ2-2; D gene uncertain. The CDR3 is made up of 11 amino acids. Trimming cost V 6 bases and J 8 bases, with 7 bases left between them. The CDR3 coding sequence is TGTGCCAGCAGCCCCCTGGGGGAGCTGTTTTTT. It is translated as CASSPLGELFF.

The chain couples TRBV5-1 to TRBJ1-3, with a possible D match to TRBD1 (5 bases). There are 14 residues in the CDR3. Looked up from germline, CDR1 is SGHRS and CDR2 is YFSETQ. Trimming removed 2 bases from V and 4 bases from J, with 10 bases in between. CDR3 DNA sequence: TGCGCCAGCAGCTTCCAGGGCGCCGGAAACACCATATATTTT. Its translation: CASSFQGAGNTIYF.

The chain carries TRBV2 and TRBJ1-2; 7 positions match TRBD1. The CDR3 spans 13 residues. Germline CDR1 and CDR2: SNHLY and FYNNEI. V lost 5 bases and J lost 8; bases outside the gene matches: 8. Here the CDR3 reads CASSTSNRGGYTF. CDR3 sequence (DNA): TGTGCCAGCAGTACTAGTAACAGGGGCGGCTACACCTTC.

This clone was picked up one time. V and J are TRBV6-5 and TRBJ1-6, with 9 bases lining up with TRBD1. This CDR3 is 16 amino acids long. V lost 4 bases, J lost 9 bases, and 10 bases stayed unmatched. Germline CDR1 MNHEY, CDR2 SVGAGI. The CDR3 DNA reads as TGTGCCAGCAGTTGGGTTCCGGGACAGGGTATTTCACCCCTCCACTTT. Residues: CASSWVPGQGISPLHF.

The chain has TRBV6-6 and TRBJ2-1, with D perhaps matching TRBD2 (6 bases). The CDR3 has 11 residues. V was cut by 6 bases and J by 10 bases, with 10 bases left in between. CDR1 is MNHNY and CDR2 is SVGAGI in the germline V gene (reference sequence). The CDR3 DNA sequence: TGTGCCAGCAGCCCCGGGAGAGAGCAGTTCTTC. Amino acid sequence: CASSPGREQFF.

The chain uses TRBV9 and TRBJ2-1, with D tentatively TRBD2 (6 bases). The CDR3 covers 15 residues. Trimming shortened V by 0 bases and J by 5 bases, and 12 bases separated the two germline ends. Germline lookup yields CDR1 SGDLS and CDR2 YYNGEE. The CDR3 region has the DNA TGTGCCAGCAGCGTAGCTCCGCGGGACCACAATGAGCAGTTCTTC. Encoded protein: CASSVAPRDHNEQFF.

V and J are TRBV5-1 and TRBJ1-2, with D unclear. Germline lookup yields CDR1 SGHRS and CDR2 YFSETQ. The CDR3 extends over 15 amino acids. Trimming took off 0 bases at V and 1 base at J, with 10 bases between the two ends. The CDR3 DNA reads TGCGCCAGCAGCTTGGACGACGGGGATAACTATGGCTACACCTTC. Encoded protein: CASSLDDGDNYGYTF. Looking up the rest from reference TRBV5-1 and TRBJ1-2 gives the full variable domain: KAGVTQTPRYLIKTRGQQVTLSCSPISGHRSVSWYQQTPGQGLQFLFEYFSETQRNKGNFPGRFSGRQFSNSRSEMNVSTLELGDSALYLCASSLDDGDNYGYTFGSGTRLTVV.

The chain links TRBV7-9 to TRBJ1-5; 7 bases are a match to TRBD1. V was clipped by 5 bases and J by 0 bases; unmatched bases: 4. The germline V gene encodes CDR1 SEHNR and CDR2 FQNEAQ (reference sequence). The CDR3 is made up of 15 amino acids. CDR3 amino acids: CASSPTGYSNQPQHF. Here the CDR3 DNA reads TGTGCCAGCAGCCCGACAGGGTATAGCAATCAGCCCCAGCATTTT.

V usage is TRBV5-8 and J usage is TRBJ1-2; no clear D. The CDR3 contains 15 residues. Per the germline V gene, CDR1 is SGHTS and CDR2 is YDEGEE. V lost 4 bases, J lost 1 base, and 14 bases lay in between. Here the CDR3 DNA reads TGTGCCAGCAGCCTAAGACTTCGAAATAACTATGGCTACACCTTC. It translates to CASSLRLRNNYGYTF.

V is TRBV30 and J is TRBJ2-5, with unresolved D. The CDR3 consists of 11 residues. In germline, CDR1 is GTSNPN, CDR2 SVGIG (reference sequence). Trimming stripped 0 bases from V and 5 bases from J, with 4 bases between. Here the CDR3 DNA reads TGTGCCTGGAGTGTAGAGGAGACCCAGTACTTC. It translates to CAWSVEETQYF.